This T cell receptor (beta chain) was identified in a study of T-cell reconstitution after alpha-beta-depleted transplantation in children. CDR1 is SGHRS, CDR2 YFSETQ, per germline. V was pared by 0 bases and J by 4 bases, with 4 bases between. The CDR3 length is 12 residues. A TCRbeta library incorporating unique molecular identifiers was prepared. MiXCR, run by TCRdb on the PCR reads, gives a single entry per CDR3 protein. The repertoire holds hundreds of thousands of distinct CDR3 sequences, with roughly 17% as singletons. This clonotype was counted a few times. The chain recombines TRBV5-1 with TRBJ1-2; D gene ambiguous. This sample comprised PBMCs from the stem cell graft donor, obtained from the stem cell graft. This sequence was found in a human donor who donated a stem cell graft to a child with acute myeloid leukemia. This chain's CDR3 is CASSLDPYGYTF. CDR3 DNA sequence: TGCGCCAGCAGCTTGGACCCCTATGGCTACACCTTC.